This TCR beta chain was retrieved from a study of blood T cells in healthy people across ages. This clonotype has just a few counts. CDR3 length equals 16 residues. Germline CDR1 is MDHEN and CDR2 is SYDVKM. Germline trimming cut 3 bases from V and 3 bases from J; bases unmatched to any gene: 8. A second PCR of roughly 7 to 11 cycles used a sample-barcoded 5' primer and a J-beta primer mix. Every cDNA was tagged by a template-switch adaptor with 12 random nucleotides. MiXCR was run by TCRdb on the 5' RACE reads, yielding one entry per CDR3 protein. Among 500,000 to 700,000 distinct CDR3 sequences listed, roughly 31% were seen once.

The TCR was taken from an elderly woman in good health. The specimen sequenced was blood. The V call is TRBV28, the J call TRBJ1-1; 9 nucleotides agree with TRBD1. CDR3 amino acids: CASSFLGQGIDTEAFF. The CDR3 region has the DNA TGTGCCAGCAGTTTCCTGGGACAGGGAATCGACACTGAAGCTTTCTTT.